This TCR beta chain was recovered during a study of blood T cell repertoires in COVID-19 (dated by TCRdb to 2019 to 2021). Some background on the complete study: Samples covering the acute and convalescent phases of COVID-19 were provided by collaborators in the United States, Italy and Spain. The sample metadata nearly always contained a de-identified subject ID, COVID-19 status, age in years and sex. The material from the prospective study consisted of cDNA or gDNA derived from T cells, B-cell-depleted T cells, or PBMCs. Where HLA class I and class II types were available, the types were taken from metadata supplied by the sample provider, not from assay-based typing. Deeply sampled blood TCRbeta repertoires from subjects exposed to, actively infected with, or recovered from COVID-19 were included in the dataset. Samples came from the ongoing ImmuneRACE study (first 160 participants) plus 1,254 subjects from 6 global collaborators. The repertoires were made available in a free public database intended to serve as a resource for research on the immune response to SARS-CoV-2.

This clone was found many times. This receptor's antigen is unknown. No per-base quality is available; no much larger clone lies one base away. The CDR3 holds 12 amino acids from the cysteine to the phenylalanine. This entry keeps only the CDR3 DNA: 36 bases, framed from base 1. Deletion took 7 bases off V and 3 bases off J, with a span of 9 bases between the germline ends. Reading the germline V gene gives CDR1 SNHLY and CDR2 FYNNEI. TCRbeta CDR3 regions were amplified from genomic DNA using the immunoSEQ Assay, a bias-controlled multiplex PCR. Under the source paper's analysis protocol: Nucleated cell counts per sample were estimated from amplification of reference gene primers within the assay. To quantify the absolute abundance of each unique TCRbeta CDR3 rearrangement, sequence reads were collapsed and filtered. For each sample, productive Simpson clonality was calculated as the square root of Simpson's diversity index over productive rearrangements. TCRdb carries this immuneACCESS record with in-frame sequences only. Its versions omit some clonotypes, under half of them owing to an unresolved V gene in the studies checked, with the rest unexplained. That table supplies the V and J calls and clone size; D and trimming were determined from the DNA. The sample table lists more than 25,000 clones, about 70% of them with a count of one. The ten largest clonotypes hold roughly 17% of the sample.

Study-wide findings and limitations: How much clinical and demographic metadata was included differed by source and by participant, and the metadata was provided uncurated.

Each collaborating institution followed its own protocols to collect whole blood in K2EDTA tubes. For TCRbeta analysis, collaborator samples were shipped as frozen whole blood, as isolated PBMCs, or as DNA extracted from either sample type. This clonotype originated in a human donor in a cohort sampled during active COVID-19. Material: peripheral blood. The V and J genes are TRBV2 and TRBJ1-2; the D gene is not confidently resolved. The DNA sequence is TGTGCCAGCAAGTCGGGATACTATGGCTACACCTTC. Translation gives CASKSGYYGYTF.